This TCR beta chain was captured in a study of T cell responses to AZD1222 COVID-19 vaccine. Background on the study: Second-dose schedules of about 4 or about 12 weeks were combined.

Regarding this clone: The antigen is undetermined.

The study's findings and limits: Among the donors, most were white British and more were female, and clonal diversity was possibly underestimated. Baseline seropositives among AZD1222 recipients totaled only 5 to 7.

Germline V gene lookup returns CDR1 WNHNN and CDR2 SYGVQD (reference sequence). The V end was cut by 7 bases, the J end by 7 bases, with 23 bases between. This CDR3 contains 16 residues. The protocol was immunoSEQ multiplex PCR, while the TCRdb copy is restricted to in-frame clones and leaves out a portion. The table has over 85,000 clones, nearly 90% seen once; the top ten hold roughly 3%. The source of this sequence is an adult in good health. The sample in question was peripheral blood, obtained on day 0 of AZD1222 vaccination. The chain links TRBV10-1 to TRBJ2-1, with a tentative D call TRBD2 (6 bases). CDR3 sequence (DNA): TGCGCCAGCACCTCAAGGGGAGGCGAGTCTCTTAATGAGCAGTTCTTC. As protein: CASTSRGGESLNEQFF.